A selection of T cell receptor beta chains follows, all from one sample in a study of naive and memory T cell subsets. TCRdb re-called the UMI-ligation and nested PCR reads through MiXCR, storing one row per CDR3 protein. The sample holds roughly 98,000 distinct CDR3 sequences, around 7% seen once. The sample was central memory CD4+ T cells from blood. The receptors were gathered from a human donor in good health. CDR3s include the opening cysteine and the closing phenylalanine or tryptophan. Each record gives: D gene, clone size, V gene, J gene, CDR3 length, CDR3 DNA, CDR3 protein. The D gene is left open where the match is weak. Only some rows state a clone size, as once, few, many or a class for expanded clones.

NA,NA,TRBV7-9,TRBJ2-7,13,TGTGCCAGCAGCGTGGGGCCTAGCTACGAGCAGTACTTC,CASSVGPSYEQYF
NA,many,TRBV30,TRBJ2-2,15,TGTGCCTGGAGTGTACTGTTCGGTAACACCGGGGAGCTGTTTTTT,CAWSVLFGNTGELFF
NA,medium-sized,TRBV25-1,TRBJ1-4,15,TGTGCCAGCAGTCACCAGACAGGACCAAATGAAAAACTGTTTTTT,CASSHQTGPNEKLFF
NA,NA,TRBV18,TRBJ2-1,16,TGTGCCAGCTCACCACCGCTCCGAGACTCCTACAATGAGCAGTTCTTC,CASSPPLRDSYNEQFF
TRBD2,NA,TRBV18,TRBJ2-1,15,TGTGCCAGCTCGGCCTCTAGCGGTGTCCTCCATGAGCAGTTCTTC,CASSASSGVLHEQFF
TRBD2,few,TRBV9,TRBJ2-1,18,TGTGCCAGCAGCGGCCGAACTAGCGGGAAGAGTTCAGGTGGTGAGCAGTTCTTC,CASSGRTSGKSSGGEQFF
NA,many,TRBV20-1,TRBJ2-7,15,TGCAGTGCCGATCGCCGTATTAAGACCTACTACGAGCAGTACTTC,CSADRRIKTYYEQYF
TRBD2,many,TRBV6-6,TRBJ2-7,13,TGTGCCAGCAGAAGCGGGACCCTCTACGAGCAGTACTTC,CASRSGTLYEQYF
TRBD1,many,TRBV20-1,TRBJ2-1,16,TGCAGTGCTAGAGATCTCGACAGGGGTCCCTACAATGAGCAGTTCTTC,CSARDLDRGPYNEQFF
NA,NA,TRBV4-2,TRBJ2-7,13,TGTGCCAGCAGCCAAAGTCAGGGAGGAGAGCAGTACTTC,CASSQSQGGEQYF
NA,NA,TRBV6-6,TRBJ1-5,12,TGTGCCAGCAGGGAGTTTGGGCAGCCCCAGCATTTT,CASREFGQPQHF
NA,few,TRBV30,TRBJ1-1,12,TGTGCCTGGGACGGACGCGACACTGAAGCTTTCTTT,CAWDGRDTEAFF
TRBD1,NA,TRBV2,TRBJ1-1,10,TGTGCCAGCAAGGGGGCTACAGCTTTCTTT,CASKGATAFF
NA,NA,TRBV18,TRBJ1-5,15,TGTGCCAGCTCACCGTACCAGGACGACAATCAGCCCCAGCATTTT,CASSPYQDDNQPQHF